This T cell receptor beta chain originates from a study of blood T cell repertoires in COVID-19. The CDR3 is made up of 15 amino acids. Germline trimming cut 3 bases from V and 6 bases from J; bases unmatched to any gene: 4. Germline V gene lookup returns CDR1 LGHDT and CDR2 YNNKEL (reference sequence). Symptom resolution, clearance, or two negative PCRs marked donors in Cohort 3 as recovered. Authors' analysis steps: Amplifying reference gene primers gave estimates of nucleated cell counts. This table comes from immunoSEQ multiplex PCR, and its TCRdb copy is limited to in-frame clones, with some not included. V and J calls plus clone size are reproduced from that table; the DNA served to infer D and trimming. Of approximately 350,000 clones in the sample, roughly four fifths are singletons; the top ten hold about 4.9%.

This sequence joins TRBV3-1 (or the pseudogene TRBV3-2) and TRBJ2-2; 10 positions agree with TRBD2. Sequenced: PBMCs or T cells enriched from blood (not recorded which). The sequence came from a woman between 45 and 60 years old who had recovered from COVID-19. The CDR3 region is CASSHTSGTSGELFF. CDR3 DNA: TGTGCCAGCAGCCACACTAGCGGGACCTCCGGGGAGCTGTTTTTT.